This TCR beta chain was identified during a study of cytomegalovirus exposure and HLA in healthy donors. Background on the study: Genotyping showed 75% to 90% of a few hundred donors falling in the Caucasian-associated ancestry cluster.

The primer mix had 60 Vbeta and 13 Jbeta primers. The method was immunoSEQ multiplex PCR; TCRdb's version includes in-frame clones alone and lacks a portion of them. This repertoire includes 95,000 to 150,000 clones. The sequencing sample was made of PBMCs. The origin of this receptor is a young man in good health and CMV-seronegative.

This CDR3 is CASSFGGADGYTF. As DNA, the CDR3 is TGTGCCAGCAGCTTCGGGGGGGCGGATGGCTACACCTTC. V gene TRBV5-6 combines with J gene TRBJ1-2; tentatively, D is TRBD1 (6 bases). The V and J ends lost 2 bases and 6 bases respectively, with 11 bases between them. Germline V gene lookup returns CDR1 SGHDT and CDR2 YYEEEE. CDR3 size: 13 residues. Full variable domain (missing parts from reference TRBV5-6 and TRBJ1-2): DAGVTQSPTHLIKTRGQQVTLRCSPKSGHDTVSWYQQALGQGPQFIFQYYEEEERQRGNFPDRFSGHQFPNYSSELNVNALLLGDSALYLCASSFGGADGYTFGSGTRLTVV.